These 8 T cell receptor beta chains were all obtained from the same sample, sequenced in a study of cytomegalovirus exposure and HLA in healthy donors. The PCR ran on 60 Vbeta and 13 Jbeta primers. Method: immunoSEQ multiplex PCR; TCRdb's copy keeps in-frame clones and lacks some. The sample has about 77,000 clones, roughly 78% seen once; the top ten hold approximately 4.5%. Sequencing was performed on PBMCs. The origin of the receptors is a man between 40 and 49 years old in good health and CMV-seronegative.

This chain connects TRBV6-1 to TRBJ2-1; D call uncertain. The CDR3 has 16 residues. The germline V and J ends were trimmed by 4 bases and 0 bases, with 13 bases remaining between them. CDR1 is MNHNS and CDR2 is SASEGT in the germline V gene. The CDR3 region is CASSGTLPSSYNEQFF. In DNA, the CDR3 is TGTGCCAGCAGTGGAACGTTACCGAGCTCCTACAATGAGCAGTTCTTC.

This chain joins TRBV2 and TRBJ1-3; 7 bases are a match to TRBD1. CDR1 is SNHLY and CDR2 is FYNNEI in the germline V gene. Trimming removed 1 base from V and 4 bases from J; junction bases left unmatched: 7. The CDR3 contains 16 residues. Written as DNA, the CDR3 is TGTGCCAGCAGTGAAGTTGCCAGGGGGTTAGGAAACACCATATATTTT. Translation gives CASSEVARGLGNTIYF.

The rearrangement links TRBV27 to TRBJ1-1; possible D gene TRBD1, 6 bases. V shed 2 bases and J shed 6 bases, with 10 bases lying between them. Germline assignment: CDR1 MNHEY and CDR2 SMNVEV (reference sequence). CDR3 length: 13 residues. The CDR3 sequence: CASSLGGRAEAFF. The CDR3 nucleotides are TGTGCCAGCAGTTTAGGGGGCAGAGCTGAAGCTTTCTTT.

This clone was detected once. The V call is TRBV4-2, the J call TRBJ1-3; 9 bases are shared with TRBD1. CDR1 is LGHNA and CDR2 is YNFKEQ in the germline V gene. The CDR3 runs 17 residues. V gave up 8 bases and J gave up 0 bases; unmatched junction bases: 11. This CDR3 is CASLPGQGFSSGNTIYF. The DNA for the CDR3 is TGTGCCAGCCTCCCGGGACAGGGCTTCAGCTCTGGAAACACCATATATTTT.

The rearrangement uses TRBV5-1 and TRBJ2-1; 13 nucleotides match TRBD2. This CDR3 has 15 residues. Germline CDR1 reads SGHRS; CDR2 reads YFSETQ. V shed 3 bases, J shed 6 bases, and the junction held 3 bases outside the gene matches. The CDR3 protein is CASSSTSGRANEQFF. Here the CDR3 DNA reads TGCGCCAGCAGCTCAACTAGCGGGAGGGCCAATGAGCAGTTCTTC.

The CDR3 DNA is TGTGCCAGCAAAACCGGGACAGGGGGAATTCACCCAAGGTACGAGCAGTACTTC. It is translated as CASKTGTGGIHPRYEQYF. The V gene is TRBV6-4, the J gene TRBJ2-7; TRBD1 aligns across 11 bases. CDR3 length: 18 amino acids. Germline CDR1 is MRHNA and CDR2 is SNTAGT. J gave up 4 bases and V 7 bases, and 18 bases lay outside the gene matches.

In DNA form, the CDR3 reads TGTGCCAGTAGTAAAGTCACAGGGGGGGCCGGGGAGCTGTTTTTT. It encodes CASSKVTGGAGELFF. The J gene is TRBJ2-2, the V gene TRBV19; maybe TRBD1 (8 bases). Looked up from germline, CDR1 is LNHDA and CDR2 is SQIVND (reference sequence). This CDR3 is 15 amino acids long. Trimming stripped 4 bases from V and 6 bases from J, with 15 bases between. The variable domain in full, with the rest retrieved from reference TRBV19 and TRBJ2-2, is DGGITQSPKYLFRKEGQNVTLSCEQNLNHDAMYWYRQDPGQGLRLIYYSQIVNDFQKGDIAEGYSVSREKKESFPLTVTSAQKNPTAFYLCASSKVTGGAGELFFGEGSRLTVL.

This chain connects TRBV9 to TRBJ1-2; TRBD1 matches at 9 bases. Germline CDR1 reads SGDLS; CDR2 reads YYNGEE. The CDR3 has 16 residues. V trimming: 2 bases; J trimming: 7 bases; junction bases outside the gene matches: 12. The CDR3 nucleotides are TGTGCCAGCAGCGTTGGACAGGGGCCACCGGGGGGTGGCTACACCTTC. It codes for CASSVGQGPPGGGYTF.